This note documents a single T cell receptor (beta chain) sequence. Using RNA transcripts as the source, TCR beta CDR3 regions were amplified. Researchers ran a first-round RT-PCR on the TCR CDR3 using the HTBI primer set. Using its own MiXCR run on the multiplex PCR reads, TCRdb lists one record per CDR3 protein. The sample consists of some 580,000 distinct CDR3 sequences, around 16% of them appearing once. The CDR3 totals 14 residues. With 6 bases removed from V and 3 bases from J, the gap between germline ends came to 15 bases. Germline V CDR1 and CDR2: SGHTA, FQGTGA. The data were obtained in a study of T cells in Graves' hyperthyroidism and ophthalmopathy.

Sequencing input: blood. The sequence was collected from a woman in her thirties or forties with Graves' ophthalmopathy. This chain links TRBV7-3 with TRBJ2-7, with D uncertain. CDR3 sequence reads: CASSPGPLDYEQYF. CDR3 in DNA: TGTGCCAGCAGTCCCGGACCCCTTGACTACGAGCAGTACTTC.